This TCR beta chain was profiled in a study of CD8+ T cells in alopecia areata. Noted treatment: oral pan-JAK inhibitor, 5-10 mg twice daily. Following RNA extraction, reverse transcription yielded cDNA that acted as the sequencing template. Only in-frame clones appear in the TCRdb table, and some are missing; sequencing was by immunoSEQ multiplex PCR. Of about 210,000 clones listed, around 66% are singletons. The clonotype was recovered from a human donor with alopecia areata. The sequenced sample was CD4+ T cells sorted from blood, obtained at week 4, from a patient treated with tofacitinib.

The CDR3 is CSSGTGGELFF. CDR3 coding DNA: TGCAGCTCCGGGACGGGCGGGGAGCTGTTTTTT. This sequence joins TRBV29-1 and TRBJ2-2; D possibly matches TRBD1 or TRBD2 (5 bases each). Germline V gene lookup returns CDR1 SQVTM and CDR2 ANQGSEA. The CDR3 spans 11 residues. V lost 8 bases and J lost 7, with 11 bases in between.